The clone carrying this T cell receptor (beta chain) occurred a few times. Antigen unknown. The data are from a study of shared clonotypes between healthy human individuals. Study background: Each donor's CD8 memory used one plate, CD8 naive two, each CD4 subset three. Study-wide points: Expectations were that clonotype sharing among donors would be affected by sequencing depth.

The V end was cut by 4 bases, the J end by 0 bases, with 11 bases between. CDR1 SGHNT and CDR2 YYREEE come from the germline V gene (reference sequence). The CDR3 loop spans 14 amino acids. Profiled with immunoSEQ multiplex PCR; TCRdb holds only in-frame clones, not every one. The data contain 70,000 to 95,000 clones, 60% to 70% of them singletons. CCR7-negative CD45RA+ TemRA cells were combined with CD45RO+ cells to form CD8 memory. The TCR sequence derives from a young man in good health. V usage is TRBV5-4 and J usage is TRBJ2-7; possible D gene TRBD1, 5 bases. Source material: memory CD8+ T cells sorted from blood. The subset was: CD45RO+ cells pooled with CCR7-negative TemRA cells. CDR3 in DNA: TGTGCCAGCAGCACGACAGTGAGCTCCTACGAGCAGTACTTC. Amino acid sequence: CASSTTVSSYEQYF.